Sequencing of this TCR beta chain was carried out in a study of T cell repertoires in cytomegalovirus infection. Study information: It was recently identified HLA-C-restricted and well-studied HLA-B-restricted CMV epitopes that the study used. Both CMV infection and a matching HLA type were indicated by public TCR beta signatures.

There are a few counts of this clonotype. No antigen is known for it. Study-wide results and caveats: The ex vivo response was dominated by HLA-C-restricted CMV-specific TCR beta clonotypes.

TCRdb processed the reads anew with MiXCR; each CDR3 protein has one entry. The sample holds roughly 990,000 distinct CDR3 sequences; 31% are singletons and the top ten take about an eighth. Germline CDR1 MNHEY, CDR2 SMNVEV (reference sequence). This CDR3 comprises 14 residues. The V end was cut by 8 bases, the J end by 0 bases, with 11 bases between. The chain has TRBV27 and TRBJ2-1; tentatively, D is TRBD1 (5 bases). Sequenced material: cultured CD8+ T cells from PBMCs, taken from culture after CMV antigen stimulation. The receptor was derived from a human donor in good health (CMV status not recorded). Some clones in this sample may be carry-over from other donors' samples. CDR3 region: CASSRQPSYNEQFF. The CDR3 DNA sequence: TGTGCCAGCTCTAGACAGCCCTCCTACAATGAGCAGTTCTTC.